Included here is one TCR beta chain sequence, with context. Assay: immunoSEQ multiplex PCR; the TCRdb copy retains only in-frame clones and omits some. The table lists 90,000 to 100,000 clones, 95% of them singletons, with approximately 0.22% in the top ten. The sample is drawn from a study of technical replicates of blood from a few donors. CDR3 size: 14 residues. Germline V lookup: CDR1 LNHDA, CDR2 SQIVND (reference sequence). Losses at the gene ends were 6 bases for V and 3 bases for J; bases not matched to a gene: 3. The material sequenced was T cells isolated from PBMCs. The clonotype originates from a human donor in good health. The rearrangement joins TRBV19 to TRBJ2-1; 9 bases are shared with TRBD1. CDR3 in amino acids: CASRGTGLYNEQFF. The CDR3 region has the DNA TGTGCCAGTAGGGGGACAGGGCTCTACAATGAGCAGTTCTTC.